The clone carrying this T cell receptor beta chain has just one count. Antigen unknown. Cells sorted as Tregs were CD4+, CD25+ and CD127-/low. TCRdb called the 5' RACE reads again in MiXCR, with one record for every CDR3 protein. The sample holds approximately 10,000 distinct CDR3 sequences, more than 40% seen once. Broader study findings: Larger-cohort validation covered only one TCR beta V-J rearrangement.

The CDR3 covers 16 residues. J gave up 2 bases and V 5 bases, and 8 bases lay outside the gene matches. From germline, CDR1 is MNHEY and CDR2 SMNVEV (reference sequence). The sequence derives from a female donor with breast cancer. The chain recombines TRBV27 with TRBJ2-1, with 8 bases aligning to TRBD2. The sequencing input was Tregs sorted from a lymph node. This chain's CDR3 is CASSTITSGAYNEQFF. The CDR3 DNA is TGTGCCAGCAGTACGATAACTAGCGGCGCCTACAATGAGCAGTTCTTC.